The T cell receptor (beta chain) described here comes from a study of OX40 agonist ivuxolimab in advanced cancers. Study at large: An anti-OX40 (CD134) antibody with agonistic activity, ivuxolimab, was administered to patients.

Only in-frame clones appear in the TCRdb table, and some are missing; sequencing was by immunoSEQ multiplex PCR. This sample has about 80,000 clones, with approximately 92% found just once. Whole-study results and caveats: Near-lowest levels of clonal expansion characterized partial responders at 0.1-3.0 mg/kg.

This clone is a singleton in its sample. The antigen remains unidentified. In germline, CDR1 is LGHNA, CDR2 YNFKEQ. The CDR3 is 16 amino acids. V lost 0 bases and J 3 bases, leaving 13 bases between the germline ends. This chain uses TRBV4-2 with TRBJ2-3, with D tentatively TRBD2 (6 bases). This clonotype originated in an adult with an advanced solid tumor such as melanoma, head and neck, liver or kidney cancer. The sample consisted of CD4+ or CD8+ T cells sorted from blood, taken in a trial of the OX40 agonist ivuxolimab. The chain's CDR3 is CASSQDVAVETDTQYF. Written as DNA, the CDR3 is TGTGCCAGCAGCCAAGATGTAGCGGTAGAAACAGATACGCAGTATTTT.